Below are 11 T cell receptor beta chains sequenced from a single sample in a study of immune evolution from preneoplasia to lung adenocarcinoma (dated by TCRdb to the early 2020s). Receptor libraries were prepared by the immunoSEQ multiplex PCR assay. TCRdb took this table from immuneACCESS and kept in-frame rearrangements with V and J called. Such tables lack part of the clones; where checked against another copy, unresolved V genes explain under half of the gap, and the rest is unexplained. The sample contains about 9,900 clones, more than 75% of them found a single time. 2.5% to 3.5% of the sample is taken by the ten largest. Material for sequencing was FFPE invasive lung adenocarcinoma tissue. The cell subset or site label of this sample denotes: frankly invasive lung adenocarcinoma (ADC). The receptors stem from a person aged 65 to 79 with invasive lung adenocarcinoma. Some clones in this sample may be carry-over from other donors' samples.

The V and J genes are TRBV6-5 and TRBJ1-2; no clear D. This CDR3 contains 11 residues. Germline V lookup: CDR1 MNHEY, CDR2 SVGAGI. V dropped 6 bases and J dropped 6 bases, with 8 bases sitting between them. CDR3 nucleotide sequence: TGTGCCAGCAGGTTCTTTGATGGCTACACCTTC. Protein product: CASRFFDGYTF.

This clone appeared once. V and J are TRBV2 and TRBJ1-5; D is unresolved. Trimming pared 3 bases from V and 11 bases from J, leaving 17 bases between. The CDR3 totals 14 residues. The germline V gene has CDR1 SNHLY and CDR2 FYNNEI. The CDR3 region has the DNA TGTGCCAGCAGTGATGAGAGGCCTTCAATGACCCAGCATTTT. Translating gives CASSDERPSMTQHF.

The CDR3 nucleotides read TGTGCCAGCAGCCCATGGGGACTAGCTGCGGGAGAGACCCAGTACTTC. Amino acids: CASSPWGLAAGETQYF. The chain is built from TRBV5-6 and TRBJ2-5; 9 nucleotides match TRBD2. The CDR3 runs to 16 residues. With V trimmed by 4 bases and J by 4 bases, 11 bases remained unmatched. CDR1 SGHDT and CDR2 YYEEEE come from the germline V gene.

The chain recombines TRBV5-1 with TRBJ2-5; 9 bases align to TRBD1. Germline V lookup: CDR1 SGHRS, CDR2 YFSETQ. V trimming: 4 bases; J trimming: 4 bases; junction bases outside the gene matches: 8. The CDR3 covers 15 residues. The CDR3 sequence: CASSVYRGPGETQYF. As DNA, the CDR3 is TGCGCCAGCAGCGTATACAGGGGGCCGGGAGAGACCCAGTACTTC.

The V gene is TRBV5-1, the J gene TRBJ2-2, with D possibly being TRBD2 (6 bases). The V end lost 4 bases, the J end lost 7 bases, and 17 bases lay between the germline ends. This CDR3 has 15 amino acids. Germline V gene lookup returns CDR1 SGHRS and CDR2 YFSETQ. CDR3 in DNA: TGCGCCAGCAGCGTCGGTACCCGGGAGATCGGGGAGCTGTTTTTT. Its translation is CASSVGTREIGELFF.

The chain combines TRBV18 with TRBJ1-2; D perhaps matches TRBD1 (6 bases). The V end was cut by 2 bases, the J end by 6 bases, with 16 bases between. The CDR3 sequence is 15 residues long. CDR1 and CDR2 from the germline V gene are KGHSH and LQKENI. CDR3 sequence reads: CASSPIDRPGDGYTF. For the CDR3, the DNA is TGTGCCAGCTCACCAATTGACAGGCCGGGCGATGGCTACACCTTC.

The genes are TRBV19 and TRBJ1-1; D unresolved. Germline assignment: CDR1 LNHDA and CDR2 SQIVND (reference sequence). Trimming left V 3 bases short and J 1 base short, with 6 bases between. This CDR3 has 13 residues. CDR3 amino acids: CASSIGRNTEAFF. CDR3 in DNA: TGTGCCAGTAGTATCGGACGGAACACTGAAGCTTTCTTT.

This clone was detected only once. V usage is TRBV15 and J usage is TRBJ2-7; TRBD1 is a possible D gene (5 bases). CDR3 length: 14 residues. CDR1 is LNHNV, CDR2 YYDKDF, per germline (reference sequence). V shed 0 bases and J shed 5 bases, with 11 bases lying between them. The CDR3 sequence: CATSREDKFNEQYF. CDR3 nucleotide sequence: TGTGCCACCAGCAGAGAGGACAAATTCAACGAGCAGTACTTC.

On this clone itself: An end of the junction does not agree with germline; a read error may underlie this. The rearrangement uses TRBV11-3 and TRBJ2-1; 10 positions agree with TRBD2. The CDR3 is made up of 12 amino acids. CDR1 and CDR2 (germline): SGHNT, YENEEA. The CDR3 sequence: CASSQAGGPPIF. The CDR3 region has the DNA TGTGCCAGCAGTCAAGCGGGAGGGCCACCGATCTTC.

The V call is TRBV7-9, the J call TRBJ2-7; D remains unclear. The V gene lost 4 bases and the J gene lost 2 bases, with 3 bases spanning the gap. The CDR3 is made up of 11 amino acids. Germline V gene lookup returns CDR1 SEHNR and CDR2 FQNEAQ (reference sequence). CDR3 loop: CASSSPYEQYF. In DNA form, the CDR3 reads TGTGCCAGCAGCTCCCCCTACGAGCAGTACTTC. Together with reference TRBV7-9 and TRBJ2-7, the CDR3 gives the full variable domain: DTGVSQNPRHKITKRGQNVTFRCDPISEHNRLYWYRQTLGQGPEFLTYFQNEAQLEKSRLLSDRFSAERPKGSFSTLEIQRTEQGDSAMYLCASSSPYEQYFGPGTRLTVT.

V and J are TRBV29-1 and TRBJ2-7, with 8 bases that match TRBD2. Unmatched junction bases numbered 4, after V lost 5 bases and J lost 1 base. Germline V gene sequence: CDR1 SQVTM, CDR2 ANQGSEA. CDR3 size: 13 residues. CDR3 coding DNA: TGCAGCGTTATATTAGCGGGATCCTACGAGCAGTACTTC. Translating gives CSVILAGSYEQYF.